The 30 T cell receptor beta chains below all came from one sample that was sequenced in a study of T and B cells in COVID-19 patients. TRB rearrangements were amplified by multiplex PCR with BIOMED2 TRB-A/B primers. TCRdb re-derived calls from the multiplex PCR reads in MiXCR, one entry per CDR3 protein. The repertoire holds several thousand distinct CDR3 sequences, with 25% to 35% as singletons. From blood, about 240-550 ng of genomic DNA served as TRB template. Sequencing was carried out using blood. All receptors come from a human donor with active COVID-19.

This clonotype was counted a single time. The V and J genes are TRBV6-5 and TRBJ2-7; the D gene could be TRBD1 or TRBD2 (5 bases each). CDR1 MNHEY and CDR2 SVGAGI come from the germline V gene. The CDR3 has 15 residues. Trimming stripped 5 bases from V and 5 bases from J, with 19 bases between. The CDR3 DNA sequence: TGTGCCAGCAGTGAAGCGCTTCTGGGGACCCACGAGCAGTACGTC. Amino acid sequence: CASSEALLGTHEQYV.

The rearrangement uses TRBV12-3 or TRBV12-4 and TRBJ1-1; D gene ambiguous. The CDR3 has 14 amino acids. Trimming removed 7 bases at V and 5 bases at J, with 17 bases between. Here the CDR3 DNA reads TGTGCCAGCACCTTAACGGGGATTGGGACTGAAGCTTTCTTT. Amino acids: CASTLTGIGTEAFF.

This sequence joins TRBV12-3 or TRBV12-4 and TRBJ2-7, with D perhaps assigned TRBD1 or TRBD2 (5 bases each). Deletions cut 6 bases from V and 2 bases from J, with 11 bases between. The CDR3 runs 13 residues. The CDR3 DNA reads TGTGCCAGCAGCCCCGGGACCGCCTACGAGCAGTACTTC. Translated: CASSPGTAYEQYF.

In its sample, this clonotype ranks as medium-sized. The chain employs TRBV5-6 and TRBJ2-1, with D unresolved. V lost 4 bases and J lost 6, with 14 bases in between. The germline gives CDR1 SGHDT, CDR2 YYEEEE. The CDR3 spans 14 residues. CDR3 nucleotide sequence: TGTGCCAGCAGCCCCTGGCCGCATACCAATGAGCAGTTCTTC. Translated: CASSPWPHTNEQFF.

V and J are TRBV7-2 and TRBJ1-3; 8 bases are a match to TRBD1. Trimming at V came to 4 bases and at J to 0 bases, leaving 8 bases not matched to a gene. In germline, CDR1 is SGHTA, CDR2 FQGNSA. This CDR3 is 17 amino acids long. The chain's CDR3 is CASSSVGQGHSGNTIYF. The CDR3 DNA reads as TGTGCCAGCAGCTCTGTCGGACAGGGCCACTCTGGAAACACCATATATTTT.

This clonotype was picked up a small number of times. V usage is TRBV18 and J usage is TRBJ2-5; 9 bases are shared with TRBD1. This CDR3 has 15 residues. CDR1 is KGHSH, CDR2 LQKENI, per germline. The V gene end was trimmed by 3 bases and the J gene end by 3 bases; junction bases not matched to a gene: 5. This CDR3 is CASSPPGQGKETQYF. The CDR3 nucleotides are TGTGCCAGCTCACCTCCGGGACAGGGAAAAGAGACCCAGTACTTC.

The CDR3 loop reads CASNPPGSSGGGTDTQYF. CDR3 in DNA: TGTGCCAGCAACCCCCCTGGCTCTAGCGGGGGGGGCACAGATACGCAGTATTTT. The chain recombines TRBV7-2 with TRBJ2-3; TRBD2 agrees at 12 bases. The germline CDR1 and CDR2 sequences are SGHTA and FQGNSA. V gave up 7 bases and J gave up 1 base; unmatched junction bases: 12. This CDR3 is built from 18 residues. Full variable domain (outside the CDR3, taken from reference TRBV7-2 and TRBJ2-3): GAGVSQSPSNKVTEKGKDVELRCDPISGHTALYWYRQSLGQGLEFLIYFQGNSAPDKSGLPSDRFSAERTGGSVSTLTIQRTQQEDSAVYLCASNPPGSSGGGTDTQYFGPGTRLTVL.

The chain joins TRBV29-1 to TRBJ2-5; 11 positions match TRBD1. CDR3 size: 13 residues. J was trimmed by 4 bases and V by 6 bases; bases with no gene match: 4. CDR1 is SQVTM and CDR2 is ANQGSEA in the germline V gene. CDR3 in amino acids: CSVPDRGRETQYF. CDR3 nucleotides: TGCAGCGTGCCGGACAGGGGGCGAGAGACCCAGTACTTC.

The chain carries TRBV6-2 or TRBV6-3 and TRBJ2-5; no clear D. Germline V gives CDR1 MNHEY, CDR2 SVGEGT. Trimming stripped 1 base from V and 0 bases from J, with 12 bases between. There are 16 residues in the CDR3. CDR3 residues: CASSYFRPAYQETQYF. CDR3 nucleotides: TGTGCCAGCAGTTACTTCAGGCCCGCTTACCAAGAGACCCAGTACTTC.

This clonotype ranks as medium-sized (0.01 to 0.1%). The V call is TRBV18, the J call TRBJ2-1, with TRBD1 identical over 8 bases. CDR3 length: 14 residues. Germline V gene data show CDR1 as KGHSH and CDR2 as LQKENI. Losses at the gene ends were 8 bases for V and 7 bases for J; bases not matched to a gene: 10. CDR3 loop: CASKKGQGGNEQFF. The CDR3 nucleotides are TGTGCCAGCAAGAAAGGACAGGGTGGTAATGAGCAGTTCTTC.

V usage is TRBV6-2 or TRBV6-3 and J usage is TRBJ2-2; 10 bases match TRBD2. V shed 5 bases, J shed 3 bases, and the junction held 3 bases outside the gene matches. Germline lookup yields CDR1 MNHEY and CDR2 SVGEGT. The CDR3 has 15 residues. This chain's CDR3 is CASSDGLADTGELFF. CDR3 sequence (DNA): TGTGCCAGCAGTGATGGACTAGCGGACACCGGGGAGCTGTTTTTT.

The genes are TRBV19 and TRBJ1-1; 11 positions match TRBD1. J was trimmed by 4 bases and V by 5 bases; bases with no gene match: 3. CDR1 is LNHDA, CDR2 SQIVND, per germline (reference sequence). There are 14 residues in the CDR3. The CDR3 protein is CASSAGTGGTEAFF. The DNA of the CDR3 is TGTGCCAGTAGTGCCGGGACAGGGGGCACTGAAGCTTTCTTT.

By share, this clonotype counts as medium-sized (0.01 to 0.1%). The chain recombines TRBV29-1 with TRBJ1-2, with D hard to call. The V gene lost 7 bases and the J gene lost 7 bases, with 10 bases spanning the gap. There are 10 residues in the CDR3. Germline CDR1 is SQVTM and CDR2 is ANQGSEA. CDR3 amino acids: CSAFEGGYTF. CDR3 bases: TGCAGCGCCTTCGAAGGTGGCTACACCTTC. Filled out from reference TRBV29-1 and TRBJ1-2, the complete variable domain reads SAVISQKPSRDICQRGTSLTIQCQVDSQVTMMFWYRQQPGQSLTLIATANQGSEATYESGFVIDKFPISRPNLTFSTLTVSNMSPEDSSIYLCSAFEGGYTFGSGTRLTVV.

This clonotype is labeled as medium-sized. The chain is built from TRBV11-1 and TRBJ2-7, with D tentatively TRBD2 (6 bases). The CDR3 extends over 13 amino acids. The germline CDR1 and CDR2 sequences are SGHAT and FQDESV (reference sequence). The V end was cut by 4 bases, the J end by 5 bases, with 12 bases between. The CDR3 protein is CASSYGGNHEQYV. The CDR3 DNA reads TGTGCCAGCAGCTACGGGGGTAACCACGAGCAGTACGTC.

Sample share makes this clonotype large. The V gene is TRBV19, the J gene TRBJ2-3; D might be TRBD1 or TRBD2, each matching 5 bases. Trimming left V 3 bases short and J 0 bases short, with 10 bases between. The germline V gene has CDR1 LNHDA and CDR2 SQIVND (reference sequence). CDR3 length equals 15 residues. The chain's CDR3 is CASSIGGGSTDTQYF. The DNA for the CDR3 is TGTGCCAGTAGTATTGGGGGTGGTAGCACAGATACGCAGTATTTT.

By proportion, this clonotype is medium-sized. The chain recombines TRBV18 with TRBJ2-3; 8 bases match TRBD2. V trimming: 3 bases; J trimming: 0 bases; junction bases outside the gene matches: 5. Germline values: CDR1 KGHSH, CDR2 LQKENI. This CDR3 spans 16 amino acids. CDR3 residues: CASSPQASGSTDTQYF. CDR3 nucleotide sequence: TGTGCCAGCTCACCCCAGGCTAGCGGGAGCACAGATACGCAGTATTTT.

The rearrangement uses TRBV18 and TRBJ2-1; perhaps TRBD2 as D (6 bases). Germline CDR1 reads KGHSH; CDR2 reads LQKENI. V was cut by 1 base and J by 1 base, with 14 bases left in between. CDR3 length: 17 residues. As DNA, the CDR3 is TGTGCCAGCTCACCACGGATTAGCGGCGGATCCTACAATGAGCAGTTCTTC. This translates into CASSPRISGGSYNEQFF.

This clonotype is judged medium-sized (0.01 to 0.1%). The chain uses TRBV19 and TRBJ1-6, with D unclear. V lost 10 bases to trimming and J lost 7 bases, with 17 bases between them. CDR3 length: 14 amino acids. Germline V gene sequence: CDR1 LNHDA, CDR2 SQIVND (reference sequence). This CDR3 reads CATSIGEGNSPLHF. The DNA for the CDR3 is TGTGCCACCAGTATCGGGGAGGGCAATTCACCCCTCCACTTT.

This clonotype was recorded a few times. The V call is TRBV7-2, the J call TRBJ2-7; possibly TRBD2 for D (7 bases). Trimming shortened V by 7 bases and J by 2 bases, and 12 bases separated the two germline ends. CDR3 length: 13 amino acids. Looked up from germline, CDR1 is SGHTA and CDR2 is FQGNSA. Written as DNA, the CDR3 is TGTGCCAGCACGGGGGGCAGCGCCTACGAGCAGTACGTC. Translation: CASTGGSAYEQYV.

The chain carries TRBV21-1 and TRBJ2-2. TRBV21-1 has pseudogene status. The CDR3 consists of 13 residues. CDR3 sequence (DNA): TGTGCCAGCCGGGTAGCGAACACCGGGGAGCTGTTTTTT. It specifies CASRVANTGELFF.

The V call is TRBV4-3, the J call TRBJ2-3, with 7 bases aligning to TRBD1. With 2 bases clipped from V and 0 bases from J, the junction kept 5 bases outside the gene matches. The CDR3 runs to 16 residues. The V gene's germline CDR1 is LGHNA and CDR2 YSLEER. In DNA form, the CDR3 reads TGCGCCAGCAGCCAATCAACAGGGGTTAGCACAGATACGCAGTATTTT. It is translated as CASSQSTGVSTDTQYF.

V usage is TRBV18 and J usage is TRBJ2-7; tentatively, D is TRBD1 (5 bases). This CDR3 comprises 14 residues. V lost 2 bases to trimming and J lost 6 bases, with 14 bases between them. Per the germline V gene, CDR1 is KGHSH and CDR2 is LQKENI. The CDR3 loop is CASSPKGVSCEQYF. The CDR3 region has the DNA TGTGCCAGCTCACCAAAAGGGGTAAGCTGCGAGCAGTACTTC.

This clonotype is labeled as medium-sized. The rearrangement joins TRBV19 to TRBJ1-5; tentative D call: TRBD1 (5 bases). This CDR3 region has 14 residues. With 3 bases removed from V and 6 bases from J, the gap between germline ends came to 12 bases. CDR1 LNHDA and CDR2 SQIVND come from the germline V gene (reference sequence). CDR3 region: CASSIGGGGQPQHF. CDR3 in DNA: TGTGCCAGTAGTATCGGGGGGGGAGGTCAGCCCCAGCATTTT.

This clonotype was seen only a few times. The rearrangement joins TRBV5-6 to TRBJ1-1; 9 nucleotides line up with TRBD1. Germline values: CDR1 SGHDT, CDR2 YYEEEE. J gave up 3 bases and V 4 bases, and 4 bases lay outside the gene matches. The length of the CDR3 is 14 residues. CDR3: CASSPGQGYTEAFF. The CDR3 coding sequence is TGTGCCAGCAGCCCGGGACAGGGATACACTGAAGCTTTCTTT.

The V gene is TRBV4-2, the J gene TRBJ2-3, with D possibly matching TRBD2 (7 bases). Looked up from germline, CDR1 is LGHNA and CDR2 is YNFKEQ. The CDR3 covers 17 residues. Trimming cost V 0 bases and J 3 bases, with 16 bases left between them. The CDR3 reads CASSQDVAGAGTDTQYF. DNA of the CDR3: TGTGCCAGCAGCCAAGACGTGGCGGGGGCGGGGACAGATACGCAGTATTTT.

V and J are TRBV11-1 and TRBJ2-1; perhaps TRBD2 as D (5 bases). With 3 bases removed from V and 9 bases from J, the gap between germline ends came to 9 bases. Germline lookup yields CDR1 SGHAT and CDR2 FQDESV (reference sequence). This CDR3 spans 12 amino acids. The CDR3 is CASSFLGSEQFF. Here the CDR3 DNA reads TGTGCCAGCAGCTTCCTGGGGAGTGAGCAGTTCTTC.

By its share, this clonotype is medium-sized. The rearrangement links TRBV19 to TRBJ2-2; 8 positions match TRBD1. The CDR3 has 13 residues. V trimming: 4 bases; J trimming: 9 bases; junction bases outside the gene matches: 4. Germline CDR1 reads LNHDA; CDR2 reads SQIVND (reference sequence). The chain's CDR3 is CASSTGQGWELFF. The DNA for the CDR3 is TGTGCCAGTAGTACCGGACAGGGCTGGGAGCTGTTTTTT.

This clonotype is categorized as medium-sized. The chain employs TRBV27 and TRBJ2-7; D gene ambiguous. Germline V gives CDR1 MNHEY, CDR2 SMNVEV (reference sequence). Trimming took off 4 bases at V and 2 bases at J, with 18 bases between the two ends. The CDR3 is made up of 16 amino acids. CDR3 region: CASSSSVVKSPYEQYV. Written as DNA, the CDR3 is TGTGCCAGCAGTTCGTCGGTAGTAAAAAGCCCCTACGAGCAGTACGTC.

This clonotype turned up a few times. This rearrangement joins TRBV5-6 to TRBJ1-1; D is possibly TRBD1 (5 bases). Trimming left V 5 bases short and J 1 base short, with 12 bases between. CDR3 length: 14 residues. From germline, CDR1 is SGHDT and CDR2 YYEEEE. In nucleotides, the CDR3 is TGTGCCAGCAGTTCTTGGGGGGAGAACACTGAAGCTTTCTTT. This translates into CASSSWGENTEAFF.

CDR3 sequence: CATNQGNQPQHF. The CDR3 nucleotides read TGTGCCACCAATCAGGGGAATCAGCCCCAGCATTTT. The rearrangement uses TRBV24-1 and TRBJ1-5, with D possibly being TRBD1 (6 bases). Trimming cost V 8 bases and J 4 bases, with 8 bases left between them. CDR3 length: 12 residues. From germline, CDR1 is KGHDR and CDR2 SFDVKD.